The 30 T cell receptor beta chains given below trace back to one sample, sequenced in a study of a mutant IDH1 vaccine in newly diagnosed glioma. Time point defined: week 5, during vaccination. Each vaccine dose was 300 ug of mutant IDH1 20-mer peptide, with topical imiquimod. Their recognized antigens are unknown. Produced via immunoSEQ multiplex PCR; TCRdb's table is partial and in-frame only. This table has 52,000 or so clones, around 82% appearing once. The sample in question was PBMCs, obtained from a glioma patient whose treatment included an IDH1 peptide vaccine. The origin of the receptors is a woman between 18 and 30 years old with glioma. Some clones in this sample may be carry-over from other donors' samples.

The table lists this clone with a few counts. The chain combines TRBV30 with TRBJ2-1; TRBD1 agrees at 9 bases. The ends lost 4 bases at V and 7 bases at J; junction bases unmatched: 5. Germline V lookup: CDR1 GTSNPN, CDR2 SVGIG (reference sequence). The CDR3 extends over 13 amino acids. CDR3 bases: TGTGCCTGGAATGCCGACAGGGGGAATGAGCAGTTCTTC. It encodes CAWNADRGNEQFF.

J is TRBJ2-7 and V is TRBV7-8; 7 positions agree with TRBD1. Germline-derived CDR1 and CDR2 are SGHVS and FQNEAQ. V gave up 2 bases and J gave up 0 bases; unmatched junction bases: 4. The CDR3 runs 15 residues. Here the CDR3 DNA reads TGTGCCAGCAGCTTAACGGGACAGTACTCCTACGAGCAGTACTTC. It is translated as CASSLTGQYSYEQYF.

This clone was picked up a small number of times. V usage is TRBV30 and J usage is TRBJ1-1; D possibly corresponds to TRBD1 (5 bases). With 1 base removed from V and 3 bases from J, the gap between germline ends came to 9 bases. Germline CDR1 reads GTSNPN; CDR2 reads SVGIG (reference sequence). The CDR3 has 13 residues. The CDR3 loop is CAWSEGKDTEAFF. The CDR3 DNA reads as TGTGCCTGGAGTGAGGGGAAGGACACTGAAGCTTTCTTT.

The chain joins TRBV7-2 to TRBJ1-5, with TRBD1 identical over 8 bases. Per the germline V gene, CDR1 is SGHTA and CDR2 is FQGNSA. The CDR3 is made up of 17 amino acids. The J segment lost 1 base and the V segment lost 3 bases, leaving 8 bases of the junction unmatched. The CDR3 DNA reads TGTGCCAGCAGCTTGGGGCGGACAGGGTGGAGCAATCAGCCCCAGCATTTT. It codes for CASSLGRTGWSNQPQHF.

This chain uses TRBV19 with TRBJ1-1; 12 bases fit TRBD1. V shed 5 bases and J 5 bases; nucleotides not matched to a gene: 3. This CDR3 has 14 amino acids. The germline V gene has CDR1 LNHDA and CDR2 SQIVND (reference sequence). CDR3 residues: CASSSGQGATEAFF. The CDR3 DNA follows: TGTGCCAGTAGTTCGGGACAGGGGGCAACTGAAGCTTTCTTT.

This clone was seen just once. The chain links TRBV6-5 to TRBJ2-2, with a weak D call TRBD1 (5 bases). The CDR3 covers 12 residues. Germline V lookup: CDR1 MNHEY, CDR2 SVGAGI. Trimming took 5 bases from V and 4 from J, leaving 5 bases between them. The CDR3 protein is CASSRGTGELFF. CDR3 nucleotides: TGTGCCAGCAGTAGGGGCACCGGGGAGCTGTTTTTT.

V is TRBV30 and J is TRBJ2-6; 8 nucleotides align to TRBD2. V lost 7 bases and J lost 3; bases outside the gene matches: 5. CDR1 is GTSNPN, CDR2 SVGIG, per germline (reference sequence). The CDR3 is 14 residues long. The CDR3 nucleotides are TGTGCCTCCTCGGGAGGGATTGGGGCCAACGTCCTGACTTTC. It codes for CASSGGIGANVLTF.

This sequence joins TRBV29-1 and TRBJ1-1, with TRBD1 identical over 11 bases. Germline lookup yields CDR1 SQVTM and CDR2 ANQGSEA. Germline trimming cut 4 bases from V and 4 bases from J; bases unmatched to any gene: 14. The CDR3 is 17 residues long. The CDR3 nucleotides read TGCAGCGTTGCCCTACTCCCGGGACAGGGGGTGTTCACTGAAGCTTTCTTT. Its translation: CSVALLPGQGVFTEAFF.

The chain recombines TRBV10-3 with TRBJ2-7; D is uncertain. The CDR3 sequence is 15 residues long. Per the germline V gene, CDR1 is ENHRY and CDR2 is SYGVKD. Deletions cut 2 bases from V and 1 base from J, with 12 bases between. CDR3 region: CAISEGRPGSYEQYF. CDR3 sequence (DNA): TGTGCCATCAGTGAGGGGCGGCCGGGTTCCTACGAGCAGTACTTC.

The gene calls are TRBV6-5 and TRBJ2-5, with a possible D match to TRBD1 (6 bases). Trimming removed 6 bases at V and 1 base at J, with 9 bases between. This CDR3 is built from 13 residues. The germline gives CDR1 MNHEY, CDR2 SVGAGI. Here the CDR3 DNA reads TGTGCCAGCAGGATGACAGGCCAAGAGACCCAGTACTTC. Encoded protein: CASRMTGQETQYF.

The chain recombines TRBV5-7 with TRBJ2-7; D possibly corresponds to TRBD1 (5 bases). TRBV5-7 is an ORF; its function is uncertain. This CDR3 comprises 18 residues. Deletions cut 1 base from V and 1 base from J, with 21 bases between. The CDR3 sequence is CASSLIRGYGVLSYEQYF. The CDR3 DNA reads TGTGCCAGCAGCTTGATTAGGGGATATGGCGTTTTATCCTACGAGCAGTACTTC.

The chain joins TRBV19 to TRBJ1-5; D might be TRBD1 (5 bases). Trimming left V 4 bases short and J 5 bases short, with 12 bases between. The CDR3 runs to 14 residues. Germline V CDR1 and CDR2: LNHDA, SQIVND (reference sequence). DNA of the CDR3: TGTGCCAGTAGTACGGTTATAGGGGATCAGCCCCAGCATTTT. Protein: CASSTVIGDQPQHF.

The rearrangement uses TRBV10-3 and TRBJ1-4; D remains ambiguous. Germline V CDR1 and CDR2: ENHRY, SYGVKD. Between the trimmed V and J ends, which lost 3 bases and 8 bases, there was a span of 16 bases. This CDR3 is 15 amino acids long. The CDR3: CAISEGLPAGEKLFF. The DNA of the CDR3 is TGTGCCATCAGTGAAGGACTACCAGCTGGGGAAAAACTGTTTTTT.

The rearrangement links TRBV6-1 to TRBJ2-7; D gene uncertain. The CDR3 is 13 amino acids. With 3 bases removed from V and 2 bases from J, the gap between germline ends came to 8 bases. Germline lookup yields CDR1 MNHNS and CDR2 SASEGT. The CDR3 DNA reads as TGTGCCAGCAGTGACTGGCCAGCCTACGAGCAGTACTTC. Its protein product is CASSDWPAYEQYF.

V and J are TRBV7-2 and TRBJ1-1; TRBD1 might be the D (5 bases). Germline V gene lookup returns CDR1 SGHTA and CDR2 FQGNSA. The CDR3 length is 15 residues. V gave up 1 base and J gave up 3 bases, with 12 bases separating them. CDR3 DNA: TGTGCCAGCAGCTTAGACCTTGACAGATACACTGAAGCTTTCTTT. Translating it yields CASSLDLDRYTEAFF.

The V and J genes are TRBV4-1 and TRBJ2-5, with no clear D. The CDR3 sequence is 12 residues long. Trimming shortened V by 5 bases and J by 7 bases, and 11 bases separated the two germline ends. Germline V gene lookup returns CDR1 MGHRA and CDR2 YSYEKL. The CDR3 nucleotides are TGCGCCAGCAGCAAAGTTGGCGGGACCCAGTACTTC. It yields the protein CASSKVGGTQYF.

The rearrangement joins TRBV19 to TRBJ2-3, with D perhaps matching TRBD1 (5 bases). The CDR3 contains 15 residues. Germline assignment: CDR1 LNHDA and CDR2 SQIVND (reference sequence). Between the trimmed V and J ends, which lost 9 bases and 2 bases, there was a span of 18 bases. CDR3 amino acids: CASQMGQGYTDTQYF. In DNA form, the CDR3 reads TGTGCCAGCCAGATGGGGCAGGGATACACAGATACGCAGTATTTT.

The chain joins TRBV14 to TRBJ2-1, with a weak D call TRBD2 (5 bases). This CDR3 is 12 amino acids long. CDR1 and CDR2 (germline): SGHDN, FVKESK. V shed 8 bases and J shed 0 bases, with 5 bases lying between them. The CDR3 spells CASGSSYNEQFF. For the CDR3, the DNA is TGTGCCAGCGGGAGCTCCTACAATGAGCAGTTCTTC.

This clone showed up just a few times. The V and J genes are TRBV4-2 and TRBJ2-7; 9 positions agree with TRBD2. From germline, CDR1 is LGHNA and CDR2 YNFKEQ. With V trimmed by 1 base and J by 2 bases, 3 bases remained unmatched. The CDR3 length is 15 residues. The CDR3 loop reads CASSQGAGGPYEQYF. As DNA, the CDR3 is TGTGCCAGCAGCCAAGGTGCGGGAGGGCCCTACGAGCAGTACTTC.

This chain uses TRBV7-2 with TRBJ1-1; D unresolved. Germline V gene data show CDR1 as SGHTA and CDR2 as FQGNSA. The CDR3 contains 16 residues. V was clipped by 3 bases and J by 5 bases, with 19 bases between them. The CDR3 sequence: CASSFDLSKGFTEAFF. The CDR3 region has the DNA TGTGCCAGCAGCTTCGATTTGAGTAAAGGCTTTACTGAAGCTTTCTTT.

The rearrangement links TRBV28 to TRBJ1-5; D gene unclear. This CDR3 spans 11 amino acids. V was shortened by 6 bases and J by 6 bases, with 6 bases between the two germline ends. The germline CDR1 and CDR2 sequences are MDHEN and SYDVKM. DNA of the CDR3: TGTGCCAGCAGGGGAAGTCAGCCCCAGCATTTT. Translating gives CASRGSQPQHF.

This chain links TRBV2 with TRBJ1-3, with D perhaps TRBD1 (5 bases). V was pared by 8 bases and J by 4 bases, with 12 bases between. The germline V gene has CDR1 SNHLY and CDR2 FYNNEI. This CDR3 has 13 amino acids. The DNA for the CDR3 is TGTGCCAGCGCGGGACCCACAGGAAACACCATATATTTT. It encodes CASAGPTGNTIYF. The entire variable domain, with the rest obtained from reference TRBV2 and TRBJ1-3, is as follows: EPEVTQTPSHQVTQMGQEVILRCVPISNHLYFYWYRQILGQKVEFLVSFYNNEISEKSEIFDDQFSVERPDGSNFTLKIRSTKLEDSAMYFCASAGPTGNTIYFGEGSWLTVV.

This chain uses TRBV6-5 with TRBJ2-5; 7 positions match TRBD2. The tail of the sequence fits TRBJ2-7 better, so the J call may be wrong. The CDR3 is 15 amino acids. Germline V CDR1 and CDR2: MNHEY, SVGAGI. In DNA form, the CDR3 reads TGTGCCAGCAGTTACTCGGGGCTAGCGGCTGACGAGCAGTACTTC. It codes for CASSYSGLAADEQYF.

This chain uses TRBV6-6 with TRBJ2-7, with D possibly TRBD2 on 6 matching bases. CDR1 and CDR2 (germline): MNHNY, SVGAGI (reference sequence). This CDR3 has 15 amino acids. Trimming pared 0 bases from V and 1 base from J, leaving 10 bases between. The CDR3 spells CASSYSRRESYEQYF. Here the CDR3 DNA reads TGTGCCAGCAGTTACTCACGACGGGAGTCCTACGAGCAGTACTTC.

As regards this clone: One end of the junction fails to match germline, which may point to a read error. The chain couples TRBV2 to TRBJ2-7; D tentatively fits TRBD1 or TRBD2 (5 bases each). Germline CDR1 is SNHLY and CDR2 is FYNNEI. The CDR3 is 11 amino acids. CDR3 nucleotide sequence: TGTGCCAGCAGCGTGAGGGATCTAGGGGTGTTC. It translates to CASSVRDLGVF.

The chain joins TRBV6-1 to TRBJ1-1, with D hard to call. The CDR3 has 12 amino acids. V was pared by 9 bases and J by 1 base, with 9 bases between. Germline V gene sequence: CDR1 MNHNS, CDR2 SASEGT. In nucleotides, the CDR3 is TGTGCCAGTGGACGGCAGAACACTGAAGCTTTCTTT. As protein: CASGRQNTEAFF.

CDR3 in DNA: TGTGCCAGCAGCCCGACGAAGACAGGGAAAAGGGTATACGAGCAGTACTTC. Translating gives CASSPTKTGKRVYEQYF. The rearrangement joins TRBV5-4 to TRBJ2-5, with 7 bases that match TRBD1. The DNA matches TRBJ2-7 better at its end, which makes the J call doubtful. The CDR3 is 17 amino acids. Germline loops: CDR1 SGHNT, CDR2 YYREEE (reference sequence).

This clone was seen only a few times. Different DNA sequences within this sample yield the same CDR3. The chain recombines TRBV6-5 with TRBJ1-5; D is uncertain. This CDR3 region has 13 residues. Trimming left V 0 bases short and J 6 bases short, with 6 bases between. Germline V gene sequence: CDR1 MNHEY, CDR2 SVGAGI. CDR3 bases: TGTGCCAGCAGTTACTCCCGGGGTCAGCCCCAGCATTTT. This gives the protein CASSYSRGQPQHF.

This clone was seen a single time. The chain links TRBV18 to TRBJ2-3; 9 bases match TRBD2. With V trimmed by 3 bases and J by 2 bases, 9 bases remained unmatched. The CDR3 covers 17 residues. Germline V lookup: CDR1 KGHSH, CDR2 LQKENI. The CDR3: CASSPFPRGGYTDTQYF. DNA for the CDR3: TGTGCCAGCTCACCCTTCCCGCGGGGGGGCTACACAGATACGCAGTATTTT.

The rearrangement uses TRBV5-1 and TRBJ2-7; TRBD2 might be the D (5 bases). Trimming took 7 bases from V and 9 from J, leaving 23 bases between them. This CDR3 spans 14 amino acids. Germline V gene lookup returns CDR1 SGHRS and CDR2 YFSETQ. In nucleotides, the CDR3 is TGCGCCAGCGAGCAACAGCCGTTAGAAGGGAGGCAGTACTTC. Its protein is CASEQQPLEGRQYF.